The source of this T cell receptor beta chain is a study of vaccination and CD4 T cells after COVID-19. About the study: Stimulation of the cells used overlapping spike peptide pools from SARS-CoV-2 and from the common cold coronaviruses HCoV-NL63, HCoV-OC43 and HCoV-229E. Some control cultures received a CEFX pool, which served as the positive control. Others received an HIV-1 Nef pool or no peptide.

This CDR3 spans 11 amino acids. The V and J ends lost 3 bases and 4 bases respectively, with 4 bases between them. Per the germline V gene, CDR1 is SGHKS and CDR2 is YYEKEE (reference sequence). The treatment is: roughly nine-day PBMC culture with coronavirus spike peptide pools or control peptides (ViraFEST assay). Researchers collected the unexposed donor's CD4+ T cells before the COVID-19 pandemic (2011-2018). Culture of 2 million to 2.5 million PBMCs per well took place with about 9.1 IU/ml IL-2 and roughly 9.5 ug/ml peptide pools. As for this clonotype: Its antigen is not known.

Oncomine TCR Beta short-read sequencing was applied to DNA from cultured CD4+ T cells. It was from cultured CD4+ T cells that genomic DNA was extracted. Using its own MiXCR run on the PCR reads, TCRdb lists one record per CDR3 protein. The sample has over 9,000 distinct CDR3 sequences, 37% seen once. The sample was CD4+ T cells from blood, cultured in vitro. The V and J genes are TRBV5-5 and TRBJ1-2; D not certain. This TCR was recovered from a human donor in good health. In DNA form, the CDR3 reads TGTGCCAGCAGCTGGATCTATGGCTACACCTTC. Translation gives CASSWIYGYTF.